This TCR beta chain emerged from a study of blood T cell repertoires in COVID-19. In the study overall: T cells, B-cell-depleted T cells, or PBMCs provided the cDNA or gDNA that served as material.

The table came from immunoSEQ multiplex PCR; TCRdb's copy has only in-frame clones and leaves some out. This repertoire shows approximately 200,000 clones, around 79% found once; its top ten account for roughly 12%. V was clipped by 3 bases and J by 1 base, with 7 bases between them. The CDR3 is made up of 13 amino acids. Germline values: CDR1 LNHDA, CDR2 SQIVND (reference sequence). The clonotype originates from a woman aged 45-65 years with acute or convalescent COVID-19. The chain uses TRBV19 and TRBJ2-7; D is unresolved. Input material: peripheral blood. CDR3 region: CASSMEFSYEQYF. CDR3 sequence (DNA): TGTGCCAGTAGTATGGAGTTTTCCTACGAGCAGTACTTC.